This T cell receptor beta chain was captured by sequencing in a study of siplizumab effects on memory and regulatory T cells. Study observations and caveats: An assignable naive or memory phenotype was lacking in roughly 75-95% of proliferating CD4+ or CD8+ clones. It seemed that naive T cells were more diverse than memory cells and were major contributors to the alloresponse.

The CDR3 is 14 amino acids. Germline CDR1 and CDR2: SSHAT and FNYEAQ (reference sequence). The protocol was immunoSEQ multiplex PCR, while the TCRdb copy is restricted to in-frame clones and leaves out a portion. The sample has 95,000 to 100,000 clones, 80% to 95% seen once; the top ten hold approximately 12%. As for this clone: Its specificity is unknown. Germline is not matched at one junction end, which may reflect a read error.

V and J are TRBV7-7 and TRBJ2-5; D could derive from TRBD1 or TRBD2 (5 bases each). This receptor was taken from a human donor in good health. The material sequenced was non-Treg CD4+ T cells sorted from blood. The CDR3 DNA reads TGTGCTAGCAGCTTAGCTGGGGGTTTCGAGACCCAGTACTTC. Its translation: CASSLAGGFETQYF.